A single sample gave rise to the 15 T cell receptor beta chains below, sequenced in a study of cytomegalovirus exposure and HLA in healthy donors. PCR employed 60 Vbeta and 13 Jbeta primers. Only in-frame clones appear in the TCRdb table, and some are missing; sequencing was by immunoSEQ multiplex PCR. The table includes about 85,000 clones, over 70% detected once. The material sequenced was PBMCs. These receptors all stem from a woman aged 45-59 years in good health and CMV-seropositive.

Only a few counts were recorded for this clone. The chain links TRBV6-5 to TRBJ1-6; tentative D call: TRBD1 (5 bases). The CDR3 length is 16 residues. Trimming pared 0 bases from V and 9 bases from J, leaving 15 bases between. Germline V gene sequence: CDR1 MNHEY, CDR2 SVGAGI. CDR3 sequence reads: CASSYSDRGRASPLHF. In DNA form, the CDR3 reads TGTGCCAGCAGTTACTCAGATAGGGGAAGGGCTTCACCCCTCCACTTT.

The genes are TRBV30 and TRBJ1-5, with D hard to call. The V gene lost 1 base and the J gene lost 0 bases, with 13 bases spanning the gap. The CDR3 contains 16 residues. The germline CDR1 and CDR2 sequences are GTSNPN and SVGIG (reference sequence). The CDR3 nucleotides are TGTGCCTGGAGTGGTGGCGGATCGTATAGCAATCAGCCCCAGCATTTT. This translates into CAWSGGGSYSNQPQHF.

This clone appeared a few times. The V and J genes are TRBV28 and TRBJ2-1; D perhaps matches TRBD2 (5 bases). Trimming removed 10 bases at V and 7 bases at J, with 14 bases between. The germline CDR1 and CDR2 sequences are MDHEN and SYDVKM. CDR3 length: 12 amino acids. This chain's CDR3 is CATVSSGNEQFF. The DNA of the CDR3 is TGTGCCACTGTGAGTTCGGGGAATGAGCAGTTCTTC.

This sequence joins TRBV25-1 and TRBJ1-6; D is unclear. Trimming stripped 4 bases from V and 10 bases from J, with 11 bases between. The germline V gene encodes CDR1 MGHDK and CDR2 SYGVNS. This CDR3 comprises 13 residues. This CDR3 reads CASSVNQNSPLHF. CDR3 DNA sequence: TGTGCCAGCAGTGTAAATCAGAACTCACCCCTCCACTTT. The variable domain in full, completed from reference TRBV25-1 and TRBJ1-6, reads EADIYQTPRYLVIGTGKKITLECSQTMGHDKMYWYQQDPGMELHLIHYSYGVNSTEKGDLSSESTVSRIRTEHFPLTLESARPSHTSQYLCASSVNQNSPLHFGNGTRLTVT.

There are a few counts of this clone. The chain uses TRBV27 and TRBJ2-7; TRBD2 might be the D (5 bases). Germline lookup yields CDR1 MNHEY and CDR2 SMNVEV (reference sequence). V dropped 0 bases and J dropped 3 bases, with 6 bases sitting between them. CDR3 size: 13 residues. The DNA of the CDR3 is TGTGCCAGCAGTTTATCCGGGGTCTACGAGCAGTACTTC. Translation gives CASSLSGVYEQYF.

The V call is TRBV19, the J call TRBJ1-4; no clear D. Per the germline V gene, CDR1 is LNHDA and CDR2 is SQIVND (reference sequence). The CDR3 is 16 amino acids. Deletions cut 10 bases from V and 0 bases from J, with 18 bases between. The CDR3 DNA follows: TGTGCCACCGCCCTGATCAGCCTAGCAACTAATGAAAAACTGTTTTTT. This codes for CATALISLATNEKLFF.

The V call is TRBV27, the J call TRBJ1-2; D may be TRBD1 (5 bases). V was shortened by 7 bases and J by 4 bases, with 10 bases between the two germline ends. In germline, CDR1 is MNHEY, CDR2 SMNVEV (reference sequence). CDR3 size: 12 residues. DNA of the CDR3: TGTGCCAGCAAAGGGGCATCCTATGGCTACACCTTC. It translates to CASKGASYGYTF.

This clone was seen more than once but under ten times. This chain joins TRBV5-1 and TRBJ2-1, with D possibly being TRBD2 (5 bases). The CDR3 runs to 13 residues. CDR1 is SGHRS, CDR2 YFSETQ, per germline. Trimming took 5 bases from V and 5 from J, leaving 11 bases between them. This CDR3 reads CASRMDFHNEQFF. The DNA of the CDR3 is TGCGCCAGCAGAATGGACTTTCACAATGAGCAGTTCTTC.

This chain joins TRBV2 and TRBJ2-3, with 12 bases fitting TRBD2. Germline lookup yields CDR1 SNHLY and CDR2 FYNNEI. Germline trimming cut 9 bases from V and 0 bases from J; bases unmatched to any gene: 7. The CDR3 loop spans 16 amino acids. The CDR3 DNA is TGTGCCAGTCTTGATGGACTAGCGGGGAGCACAGATACGCAGTATTTT. It yields the protein CASLDGLAGSTDTQYF.

V gene TRBV6-5 combines with J gene TRBJ1-4, with TRBD1 identical over 8 bases. V lost 7 bases and J lost 8; bases outside the gene matches: 9. Germline V gene sequence: CDR1 MNHEY, CDR2 SVGAGI. This CDR3 is built from 14 residues. CDR3 sequence reads: CASTPRTGNEKLFF. The CDR3, as DNA: TGTGCCAGCACCCCCAGGACAGGGAACGAAAAACTGTTTTTT.

The rearrangement uses TRBV15 and TRBJ2-7; perhaps TRBD1 as D (5 bases). The V gene lost 0 bases and the J gene lost 3 bases, with 15 bases spanning the gap. CDR1 and CDR2 (germline): LNHNV, YYDKDF (reference sequence). This CDR3 spans 16 amino acids. DNA for the CDR3: TGTGCCACCAGCAGAGAGATGATGGTCCAGGGCTACGAGCAGTACTTC. Protein product: CATSREMMVQGYEQYF.

The V gene is TRBV7-9, the J gene TRBJ1-2; 12 nucleotides line up with TRBD1. The germline V gene has CDR1 SEHNR and CDR2 FQNEAQ (reference sequence). The CDR3 covers 14 residues. The trim removed 3 bases at V and 6 bases at J, leaving 2 bases unmatched. The CDR3 loop is CASSLGQGADGYTF. The CDR3 nucleotides are TGTGCCAGCAGCTTGGGACAGGGGGCAGATGGCTACACCTTC.

J is TRBJ2-4 and V is TRBV2, with D unclear. The germline gives CDR1 SNHLY, CDR2 FYNNEI. Trimming stripped 8 bases from V and 3 bases from J, with 14 bases between. CDR3 length: 14 amino acids. The DNA of the CDR3 is TGTGCCAGCCGCGTGGAGTCGGGCAAAAACATTCAGTACTTC. This encodes CASRVESGKNIQYF.

The chain combines TRBV6-5 with TRBJ2-3; TRBD2 agrees at 7 bases. There are 11 residues in the CDR3. V was clipped by 7 bases and J by 8 bases; unmatched bases: 3. The germline CDR1 and CDR2 sequences are MNHEY and SVGAGI. This CDR3 reads CASNSGGTQYF. The DNA for the CDR3 is TGTGCCAGCAACTCGGGGGGTACGCAGTATTTT.

The rearrangement joins TRBV4-2 to TRBJ1-1, with a possible D match to TRBD1 (5 bases). Germline V gives CDR1 LGHNA, CDR2 YNFKEQ. This CDR3 has 17 amino acids. V lost 0 bases, J lost 0 bases, and 14 bases lay in between. This CDR3 reads CASSQEGAGTVNTEAFF. In DNA form, the CDR3 reads TGTGCCAGCAGCCAAGAAGGGGCAGGAACGGTGAACACTGAAGCTTTCTTT.